A selection of T cell receptor beta chains follows, all from one sample in a study of blood T cell repertoires in COVID-19. Repertoires were generated with immunoSEQ multiplex PCR, while TCRdb's copy carries only in-frame clones and drops some. In the table there are roughly 200,000 clones, 75% to 85% of which are singletons. Sample: peripheral blood. The receptors here all came from a woman of 80 years or more with COVID-19, enrolled during active disease. Each CDR3 is given with its conserved first and last residue. The order of the fields is J gene, V gene, CDR3 protein.

j_gene: TRBJ1-6
v_gene: TRBV12-5
CDR3aa: CASGLGQGTANNSPLHF

j_gene: TRBJ1-4
v_gene: TRBV10-2
CDR3aa: CASSGDYGATNEKLFF

j_gene: TRBJ2-7
v_gene: TRBV5-1
CDR3aa: CASHRDRGNEQYF

j_gene: TRBJ2-7
v_gene: TRBV5-1
CDR3aa: CASSPLGDRAYEQYF

j_gene: TRBJ2-1
v_gene: TRBV18
CDR3aa: CASSPPGVQGAYNEQFF

j_gene: TRBJ1-4
v_gene: TRBV30
CDR3aa: CAWSWRGANEKLFF

j_gene: TRBJ1-2
v_gene: TRBV12-3/TRBV12-4
CDR3aa: CASRGQGPQHTF

j_gene: TRBJ1-5
v_gene: TRBV2
CDR3aa: CASSGQYNQPQHF

j_gene: TRBJ2-3
v_gene: TRBV18
CDR3aa: CASSPPRTDTQYF

j_gene: TRBJ1-2
v_gene: TRBV25-1
CDR3aa: CASSEGDYGYTF

j_gene: TRBJ1-1
v_gene: TRBV20-1
CDR3aa: CSAGSGFRAFF

j_gene: TRBJ2-6
v_gene: TRBV5-1
CDR3aa: CASSLEHSGANVLTF

j_gene: TRBJ1-2
v_gene: TRBV5-1
CDR3aa: CASSLMEGPYGYTF

j_gene: TRBJ1-4
v_gene: TRBV19
CDR3aa: CASTKTATNEKLFF

j_gene: TRBJ1-2
v_gene: TRBV5-4
CDR3aa: CASSRDSNFGWGYTF

j_gene: TRBJ1-6
v_gene: TRBV25-1
CDR3aa: CASTGAYNSPLHF

j_gene: TRBJ2-5
v_gene: TRBV18
CDR3aa: CASSDSAGGETQYF

j_gene: TRBJ2-7
v_gene: TRBV7-2
CDR3aa: CASSPSGVRSGKYF

j_gene: TRBJ1-4
v_gene: TRBV6-5
CDR3aa: CASSLGQGKGEKLFF

j_gene: TRBJ2-5
v_gene: TRBV24-1
CDR3aa: CATGVTGGGETQYF

j_gene: TRBJ1-5
v_gene: TRBV19
CDR3aa: CASTRAAGYSNQPQHF

j_gene: TRBJ1-2
v_gene: TRBV4-2
CDR3aa: CASSQGPPGGDYGYTF

j_gene: TRBJ1-1
v_gene: TRBV6-5
CDR3aa: CASSYEGAGSTEAFF

j_gene: TRBJ1-1
v_gene: TRBV3-1/TRBV3-2
CDR3aa: CASSHGQRLAFF

j_gene: TRBJ2-1
v_gene: TRBV18
CDR3aa: CASSLVSGRRNEQFF